This record concerns one TCR beta chain sequence. Its antigen is unknown. The data derive from a study of blood T cells in healthy people across ages. The second PCR ran roughly 7 to 11 cycles with a sample-barcoded 5' primer and J-beta primers. Each CDR3 protein gets one entry after TCRdb re-called the 5' RACE reads with MiXCR. The sample carries about 1.8 million distinct CDR3 sequences, about 49% recorded once. The CDR3 has 15 residues. Germline CDR1 reads SGHTA; CDR2 reads FQGNSA. V lost 5 bases to trimming and J lost 1 base; unmatched junction nucleotides: 4. Study outcomes and limitations: Roughly linearly, TCR beta diversity per million T cells fell as age increased. Fewer expanded clones and more diversity marked long-lived versus aged donors.

The V gene is TRBV7-2, the J gene TRBJ2-3; 9 bases align to TRBD1. The source material was blood. The sequence was obtained from a middle-aged woman in good health. For the CDR3, the DNA is TGTGCCAGCAGCCACGGGGACAGGGGCACAGATACGCAGTATTTT. Its protein product is CASSHGDRGTDTQYF.